The 26 T cell receptor beta chains given below trace back to one sample, sequenced in a study of T cell clonality in common variable immunodeficiency. Some clones are missing from TCRdb's copy, which holds only in-frame ones; the method was immunoSEQ multiplex PCR. The repertoire yields about 35,000 clones, none seen only once; the top ten contain over 8%. The specimen sequenced was peripheral blood mononuclear cells. Receptor source: a person aged 18 to 75 in good health.

This clone was observed many times. Read coverage stops 3 residues before the CDR3 terminus; the germline J gene supplies the remainder. The rearrangement joins TRBV12-3 or TRBV12-4 to TRBJ1-4; TRBD1 matches at 8 bases. J lost 8 bases, V lost 5 bases, and 16 bases had no gene match. The CDR3 is made up of 17 amino acids. The DNA read from the CDR3 is TGTGCCAGCAGTCCCCGGGGGACAGGAGTATTGAAGGAAAAA. Protein: CASSPRGTGVLKEK. The CDR3 in full is CASSPRGTGVLKEKLFF.

The table lists this clone with many counts. The sequence runs out 3 residues before the end of the CDR3; the remainder is reconstructed from the germline J gene. This chain connects TRBV28 to TRBJ2-7, with TRBD2 as a possible D gene (5 bases). Deletions cut 6 bases from V and 3 bases from J, with 9 bases between. In germline, CDR1 is MDHEN, CDR2 SYDVKM. This CDR3 is 12 amino acids long. The CDR3 is CASRRAGYEQYF. CDR3 DNA (partial): TGTGCCAGCAGGCGGGCGGGCTACGAG.

This clone was detected ten times or more. This CDR3 is CASSSRQGPPDTQYF. CDR3 bases read: TGTGCCAGCAGCTCCCGACAGGGCCCCCCAGATACG. V and J are TRBV28 and TRBJ2-3, with 7 positions matching TRBD1. The read falls 3 residues short of the CDR3 end, and the missing part is taken from the germline J gene. Looked up from germline, CDR1 is MDHEN and CDR2 is SYDVKM. This CDR3 has 15 residues. J was trimmed by 4 bases and V by 6 bases; bases with no gene match: 10.

In this sample, this clone turned up many times. The observed sequence ends 3 residues before the CDR3 terminus, with the missing tail filled in from the germline J gene. The V call is TRBV9, the J call TRBJ2-3; possible D gene TRBD2, 5 bases. V gave up 0 bases and J gave up 2 bases, with 10 bases separating them. Germline CDR1 is SGDLS and CDR2 is YYNGEE. The CDR3 sequence is 15 residues long. The sequenced CDR3 bases are TGTGCCAGCAGCGTAGCTGCGGGTATCACAGATACG. This codes for CASSVAAGITDT. The CDR3 as a whole reads CASSVAAGITDTQYF.

Concerning this clone itself: The read ends 3 residues early relative to the CDR3; the germline J gene fills the gap. This sequence joins TRBV13 and TRBJ1-3; perhaps TRBD1 as D (6 bases). Germline values: CDR1 PRHDT, CDR2 FYEKMQ (reference sequence). This CDR3 comprises 14 residues. V gave up 5 bases and J gave up 4 bases, with 12 bases separating them. The CDR3 protein is CASSEGVGGNTIYF. CDR3 DNA (partial): TGTGCCAGCAGCGAGGGGGTGGGCGGAAACACC.

In this sample, this clone turned up many times. The DNA ends 3 residues before the CDR3 does, and the rest of the CDR3 is filled in from the germline J gene. The genes are TRBV5-1 and TRBJ1-2; D might be TRBD1 (6 bases). CDR1 and CDR2 from the germline V gene are SGHRS and YFSETQ. There are 16 residues in the CDR3. Trimming took off 0 bases at V and 3 bases at J, with 15 bases between the two ends. The CDR3 DNA, read in part, is TGCGCCAGCAGCTTGGCCGGGGCAGGGGAGGACTATGGC. Encoded protein: CASSLAGAGEDYG. The whole CDR3 sequence reads CASSLAGAGEDYGYTF.

This clone showed up just a few times. The read terminates 3 residues ahead of where the CDR3 ends, so the germline J gene completes it. V is TRBV5-1 and J is TRBJ2-1; TRBD2 matches 14 bases. From germline, CDR1 is SGHRS and CDR2 YFSETQ. Germline trimming cut 4 bases from V and 9 bases from J; bases unmatched to any gene: 9. The CDR3 has 16 amino acids. The DNA read from the CDR3 is TGCGCCAGCAGCGTTGGGACTAGCGGGAGCGGGGTTGAG. Residues: CASSVGTSGSGVE. The CDR3 in full is CASSVGTSGSGVEQFF.

This clone was counted at least ten times. With the read ending 3 residues before the CDR3 end, the germline J gene is used to fill in that end. The gene calls are TRBV30 and TRBJ2-1, with D possibly TRBD2 on 5 matching bases. There are 14 residues in the CDR3. Germline CDR1 reads GTSNPN; CDR2 reads SVGIG (reference sequence). V was trimmed by 1 base and J by 5 bases, leaving 12 bases between them. The CDR3 bases that were read are TGTGCCTGGAGTGATCTAGCAGGAAACAATGAG. Its translation is CAWSDLAGNNE. The entire CDR3 is CAWSDLAGNNEQFF.

This clone has ten or more counts. Coverage ceases 3 residues before the CDR3 finishes, and the germline J gene fills in the end. This chain links TRBV6-2 or TRBV6-3 with TRBJ2-1; weak D call: TRBD1 (6 bases). Germline values: CDR1 MNHEY, CDR2 SVGEGT. This CDR3 has 16 residues. The V and J ends lost 6 bases and 1 base respectively, with 16 bases between them. The sequenced part of the CDR3 DNA is TGTGCCAGCAGGCATACCAGGGGCGAATCCTACAATGAG. It specifies CASRHTRGESYNE. The CDR3 in its entirety is CASRHTRGESYNEQFF.

In this sample, this clone turned up many times. Read sequence stops 3 residues before the CDR3 end, and the germline J gene provides the missing end. The genes are TRBV4-1 and TRBJ2-7, with D unresolved. Germline CDR1 is MGHRA and CDR2 is YSYEKL. Trimming removed 0 bases at V and 2 bases at J, with 8 bases between. The CDR3 sequence is 14 residues long. CDR3 loop: CASSQEIAPYEQYF. Incomplete CDR3 DNA: TGCGCCAGCAGCCAAGAGATAGCCCCCTACGAG.

This clone was seen ten or more times. The read terminates 3 residues before the CDR3 end, so the remaining end is supplied by the germline J gene. The chain uses TRBV19 and TRBJ2-5, with TRBD2 matching 8 bases. CDR1 and CDR2 (germline): LNHDA, SQIVND (reference sequence). CDR3 length: 15 amino acids. With V trimmed by 6 bases and J by 5 bases, 11 bases remained unmatched. The CDR3 loop reads CASSLIAGTWETQYF. The sequenced CDR3 bases are TGTGCCAGTAGCCTAATAGCGGGGACCTGGGAGACC.

This clone was detected ten times or more. The read ends 3 residues early relative to the CDR3; the germline J gene fills the gap. The V gene is TRBV29-1, the J gene TRBJ2-2; D gene uncertain. The germline gives CDR1 SQVTM, CDR2 ANQGSEA. V lost 6 bases and J lost 6, with 14 bases in between. This CDR3 has 13 residues. CDR3 loop: CSVSDSSPGELFF. The CDR3 bases that were read are TGCAGCGTCTCCGACTCCTCCCCCGGGGAG.

The sample holds many counts of this clone. The read ends 3 residues early relative to the CDR3; the germline J gene fills the gap. J is TRBJ2-5 and V is TRBV11-3, with D perhaps TRBD2 (6 bases). The CDR3 loop spans 15 amino acids. The germline V gene encodes CDR1 SGHNT and CDR2 YENEEA. The V gene lost 0 bases and the J gene lost 5 bases, with 13 bases spanning the gap. This chain's CDR3 is CASSLDSGLRETQYF. CDR3 DNA, as far as it was read: TGTGCCAGCAGCTTAGACAGCGGGTTGCGGGAGACC.

This clone was recorded at least ten times. The read terminates 3 residues before the CDR3 end, so the remaining end is supplied by the germline J gene. The V gene is TRBV19, the J gene TRBJ1-4; D is unclear. The ends were cut back, 6 bases at V and 0 bases at J, with 8 bases in the middle. Germline V lookup: CDR1 LNHDA, CDR2 SQIVND (reference sequence). This CDR3 contains 14 residues. This chain's CDR3 is CASRRLPTNEKLFF. Partial CDR3 DNA: TGTGCCAGTAGACGACTTCCAACTAATGAAAAA.

In this sample, this clone turned up a few times. The read terminates 3 residues ahead of where the CDR3 ends, so the germline J gene completes it. This chain links TRBV19 with TRBJ2-3, with a possible D match to TRBD2 (6 bases). CDR1 and CDR2 from the germline V gene are LNHDA and SQIVND (reference sequence). The CDR3 is 12 amino acids. The CDR3 region is CASSIGGVAQYF. The DNA read from the CDR3 is TGTGCCAGTAGTATCGGAGGGGTAGCG.

In its sample, this clone was seen many times. The DNA ends 3 residues before the CDR3 does, and the rest of the CDR3 is filled in from the germline J gene. V gene TRBV7-9 combines with J gene TRBJ1-1; D is possibly TRBD1 (6 bases). Deletions cut 5 bases from V and 7 bases from J, with 11 bases between. Germline lookup yields CDR1 SEHNR and CDR2 FQNEAQ (reference sequence). CDR3 length: 12 amino acids. The part of the CDR3 DNA that was read is TGTGCCAGCAGCCTCCGACAGGATGAA. Amino acid sequence: CASSLRQDE. The entire CDR3 sequence reads CASSLRQDEAFF.

In its sample, this clone was seen a few times. The sequenced fragment ends 3 residues before the CDR3 boundary, so the rest is inferred from the germline J gene. The chain joins TRBV7-9 to TRBJ1-1; a possible D gene is TRBD1 (5 bases). Per the germline V gene, CDR1 is SEHNR and CDR2 is FQNEAQ (reference sequence). CDR3 size: 14 residues. Trimming left V 1 base short and J 7 bases short, with 13 bases between. Incomplete CDR3 DNA: TGTGCCAGCAGCTTAGATGGGGCGGCCGTTGAA. It is translated as CASSLDGAAVE. The whole CDR3 sequence reads CASSLDGAAVEAFF.

This clone came up many times. The read finishes 3 residues shy of the CDR3 end, and the germline J gene is used to complete it. The J gene is TRBJ2-7, the V gene TRBV20-1; 8 positions agree with TRBD2. The V gene end was trimmed by 6 bases and the J gene end by 4 bases; junction bases not matched to a gene: 14. CDR3 size: 15 residues. The germline CDR1 and CDR2 sequences are DFQATT and SNEGSKA (reference sequence). Partial CDR3 DNA: TGCAGTGCCCTAAACCCTGGACTAGCAGGTTACGAG. Translating it yields CSALNPGLAGYE. The complete CDR3 reads CSALNPGLAGYEQYF.

Ten or more counts support this clone. The read ends 3 residues shy of where the CDR3 ends; the end is completed using the germline J gene. The rearrangement uses TRBV5-4 and TRBJ2-2; possible D gene TRBD2, 6 bases. The CDR3 length is 14 residues. Trimming left V 1 base short and J 5 bases short, with 9 bases between. The V gene's germline CDR1 is SGHNT and CDR2 YYREEE (reference sequence). The sequenced CDR3 bases are TGTGCCAGCAGCTTGTTAGCGGCGACCGGGGAG. Translated, it gives CASSLLAATGE. The full CDR3 sequence reads CASSLLAATGELFF. Full variable domain (rest looked up from reference TRBV5-4 and TRBJ2-2): ETGVTQSPTHLIKTRGQQVTLRCSSQSGHNTVSWYQQALGQGPQFIFQYYREEENGRGNFPPRFSGLQFPNYSSELNVNALELDDSALYLCASSLLAATGELFFGEGSRLTVL.

This clone came up a few times. Sequencing ends 3 residues short of the CDR3 end; the germline J gene provides the rest. J is TRBJ2-7 and V is TRBV7-9, with D perhaps matching TRBD1 (5 bases). The V end lost 5 bases, the J end lost 4 bases, and 18 bases lay between the germline ends. This CDR3 has 15 residues. Germline-derived CDR1 and CDR2 are SEHNR and FQNEAQ (reference sequence). Here the CDR3 reads CASSPPLAGMYEQYF. The CDR3 DNA, read in part, is TGTGCCAGCAGCCCTCCCCTGGCAGGGATGTACGAG.

This clone was detected only a few times. The read terminates 3 residues ahead of where the CDR3 ends, so the germline J gene completes it. The chain recombines TRBV7-2 with TRBJ1-2; weak D call: TRBD1 (5 bases). The CDR3 covers 12 residues. Germline CDR1 reads SGHTA; CDR2 reads FQGNSA. The sequenced part of the CDR3 DNA is TGTGCCAGCAGCTGGGGGGGTTACGGC. Amino acids: CASSWGGYG. From start to end, the CDR3 is CASSWGGYGYTF.

This clone was observed at least ten times. Read sequence stops 3 residues before the CDR3 end, and the germline J gene provides the missing end. The chain has TRBV19 and TRBJ1-6; a weak D match, TRBD1 (5 bases). This CDR3 spans 15 amino acids. Per the germline V gene, CDR1 is LNHDA and CDR2 is SQIVND (reference sequence). V lost 10 bases to trimming and J lost 7 bases, with 20 bases between them. Partial CDR3 DNA: TGTGCCACCCCCGGGACTCCTGAGGCGAATTCACCC. Encoded protein: CATPGTPEANSP. The entire CDR3 reads CATPGTPEANSPLHF.

This clone occurred many times. With the read ending 3 residues before the CDR3 end, the germline J gene is used to fill in that end. The V gene is TRBV7-3, the J gene TRBJ2-5; maybe TRBD2 (5 bases). In germline, CDR1 is SGHTA, CDR2 FQGTGA. The CDR3 is made up of 15 amino acids. The ends were cut back, 1 base at V and 5 bases at J, with 14 bases in the middle. CDR3 DNA, as far as it was read: TGTGCCAGCAGCTTAAATCCCGGGGTCGGCGAGACC. Translation gives CASSLNPGVGET. The complete CDR3 sequence is CASSLNPGVGETQYF.

In its sample, this clone was seen many times. The DNA ends 3 residues before the CDR3 does, and the rest of the CDR3 is filled in from the germline J gene. The chain employs TRBV7-9 and TRBJ2-7; the D gene is possibly TRBD1 (5 bases). V was trimmed by 6 bases and J by 5 bases, leaving 20 bases between them. The CDR3 spans 15 residues. The germline V gene has CDR1 SEHNR and CDR2 FQNEAQ (reference sequence). Here the CDR3 reads CASSPRIDSANEQYF. The CDR3 DNA, read in part, is TGTGCCAGCAGTCCGCGGATCGACAGTGCTAACGAG.

This clone was counted many times. The observed sequence ends 3 residues before the CDR3 terminus, with the missing tail filled in from the germline J gene. V gene TRBV14 combines with J gene TRBJ2-7; TRBD1 matches 11 bases. Germline-derived CDR1 and CDR2 are SGHDN and FVKESK. Unmatched junction bases numbered 5, after V lost 4 bases and J lost 6 bases. This CDR3 is built from 14 residues. CDR3: CASSPRTGGREQYF. Partial CDR3 DNA: TGTGCCAGCAGCCCTAGGACAGGGGGCCGCGAG. The full variable domain, in which reference TRBV14 and TRBJ2-7 provide the parts outside the CDR3, is EAGVTQFPSHSVIEKGQTVTLRCDPISGHDNLYWYRRVMGKEIKFLLHFVKESKQDESGMPNNRFLAERTGGTYSTLKVQPAELEDSGVYFCASSPRTGGREQYFGPGTRLTVT.

This clone was picked up many times. With the read ending 3 residues before the CDR3 end, the germline J gene is used to fill in that end. V is TRBV18 and J is TRBJ1-2; tentative D call: TRBD1 (5 bases). This CDR3 region has 13 residues. Looked up from germline, CDR1 is KGHSH and CDR2 is LQKENI. Deletions cut 0 bases from V and 3 bases from J, with 5 bases between. CDR3 amino acids: CASSPPGDYGYTF. The sequenced CDR3 bases are TGTGCCAGCTCACCACCAGGGGACTATGGC.